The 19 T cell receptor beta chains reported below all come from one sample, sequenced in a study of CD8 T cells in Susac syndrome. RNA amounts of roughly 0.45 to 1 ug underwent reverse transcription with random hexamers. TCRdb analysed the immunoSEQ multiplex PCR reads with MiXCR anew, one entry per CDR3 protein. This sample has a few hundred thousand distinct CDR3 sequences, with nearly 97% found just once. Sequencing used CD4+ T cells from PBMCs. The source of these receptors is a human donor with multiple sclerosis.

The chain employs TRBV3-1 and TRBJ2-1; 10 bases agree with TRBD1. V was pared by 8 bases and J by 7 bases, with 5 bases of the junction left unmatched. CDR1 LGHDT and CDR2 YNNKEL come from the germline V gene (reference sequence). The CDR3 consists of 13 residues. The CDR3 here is CASRDRGHNEQFF. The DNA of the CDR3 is TGTGCCAGCCGGGACAGGGGACATAATGAGCAGTTCTTC.

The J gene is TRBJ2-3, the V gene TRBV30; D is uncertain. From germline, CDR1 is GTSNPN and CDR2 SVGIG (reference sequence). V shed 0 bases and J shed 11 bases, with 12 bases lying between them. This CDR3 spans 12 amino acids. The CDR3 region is CAWSVPALGQYF. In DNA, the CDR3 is TGTGCCTGGAGTGTACCTGCACTTGGGCAGTATTTT.

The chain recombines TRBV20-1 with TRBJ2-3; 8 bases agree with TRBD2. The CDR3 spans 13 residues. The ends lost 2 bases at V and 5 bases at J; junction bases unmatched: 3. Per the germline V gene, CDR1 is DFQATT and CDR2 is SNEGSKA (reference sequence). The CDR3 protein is CSARLAGQDTQYF. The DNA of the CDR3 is TGCAGTGCTAGACTAGCGGGCCAAGATACGCAGTATTTT.

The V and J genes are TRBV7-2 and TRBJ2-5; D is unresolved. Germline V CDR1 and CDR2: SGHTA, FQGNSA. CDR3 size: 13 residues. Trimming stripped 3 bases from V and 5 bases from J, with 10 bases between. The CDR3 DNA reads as TGTGCCAGCAGCTTCCGAAGAGAGGAGACCCAGTACTTC. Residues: CASSFRREETQYF. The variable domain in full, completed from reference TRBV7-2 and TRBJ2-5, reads GAGVSQSPSNKVTEKGKDVELRCDPISGHTALYWYRQSLGQGLEFLIYFQGNSAPDKSGLPSDRFSAERTGGSVSTLTIQRTQQEDSAVYLCASSFRREETQYFGPGTRLLVL.

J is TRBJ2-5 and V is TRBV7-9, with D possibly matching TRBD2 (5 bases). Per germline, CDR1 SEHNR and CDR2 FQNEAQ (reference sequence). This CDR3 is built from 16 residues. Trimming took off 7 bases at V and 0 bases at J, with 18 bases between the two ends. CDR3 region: CASTLTDSRYQETQYF. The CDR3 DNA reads TGTGCCAGCACGCTAACGGACTCCCGGTACCAAGAGACCCAGTACTTC.

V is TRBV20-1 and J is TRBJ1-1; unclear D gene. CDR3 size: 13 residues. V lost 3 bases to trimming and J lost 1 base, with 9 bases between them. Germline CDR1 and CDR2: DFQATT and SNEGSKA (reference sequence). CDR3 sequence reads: CSARRTENTEAFF. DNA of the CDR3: TGCAGTGCTAGGCGAACAGAGAACACTGAAGCTTTCTTT.

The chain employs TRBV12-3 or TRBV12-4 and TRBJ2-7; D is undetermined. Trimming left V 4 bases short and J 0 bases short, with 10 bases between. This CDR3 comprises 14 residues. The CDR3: CASSSDRYSYEQYF. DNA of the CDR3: TGTGCCAGCAGTTCGGACCGATACTCCTACGAGCAGTACTTC.

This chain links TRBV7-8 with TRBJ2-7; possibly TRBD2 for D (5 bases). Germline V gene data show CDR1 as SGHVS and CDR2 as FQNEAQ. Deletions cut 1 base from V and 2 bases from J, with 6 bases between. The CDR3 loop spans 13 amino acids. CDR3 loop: CASSLVRAYEQYF. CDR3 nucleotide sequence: TGTGCCAGCAGCTTAGTGCGGGCCTACGAGCAGTACTTC.

The CDR3 here is CSARGTGGAHEQYF. DNA for the CDR3: TGCAGTGCTAGAGGCACCGGGGGGGCCCACGAGCAGTACTTC. The chain recombines TRBV20-1 with TRBJ2-7; 8 bases line up with TRBD2. Trimming cost V 1 base and J 5 bases; bases outside gene matches: 7. This CDR3 is 14 amino acids long. Germline V lookup: CDR1 DFQATT, CDR2 SNEGSKA (reference sequence).

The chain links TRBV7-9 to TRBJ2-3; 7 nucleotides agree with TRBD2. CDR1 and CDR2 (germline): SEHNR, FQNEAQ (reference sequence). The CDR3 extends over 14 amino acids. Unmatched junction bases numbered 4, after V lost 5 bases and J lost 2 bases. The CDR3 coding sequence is TGTGCCAGCAGCCGGGGAGGGGACACAGATACGCAGTATTTT. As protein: CASSRGGDTDTQYF.

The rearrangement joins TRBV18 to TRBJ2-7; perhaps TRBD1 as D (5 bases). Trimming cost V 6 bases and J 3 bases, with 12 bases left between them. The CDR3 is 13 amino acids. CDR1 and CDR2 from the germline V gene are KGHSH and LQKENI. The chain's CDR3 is CASSTTEHYEQYF. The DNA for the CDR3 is TGTGCCAGCTCGACGACAGAGCACTACGAGCAGTACTTC.

In DNA, the CDR3 is TGTGCCAGCAGCCAAGACGGGGCCCAGCCAGGCTATGGCTACACCTTC. It translates to CASSQDGAQPGYGYTF. The J gene is TRBJ1-2, the V gene TRBV3-1, with a tentative D call TRBD1 (5 bases). The CDR3 consists of 16 residues. Deletions cut 0 bases from V and 4 bases from J, with 15 bases between. Germline lookup yields CDR1 LGHDT and CDR2 YNNKEL (reference sequence).

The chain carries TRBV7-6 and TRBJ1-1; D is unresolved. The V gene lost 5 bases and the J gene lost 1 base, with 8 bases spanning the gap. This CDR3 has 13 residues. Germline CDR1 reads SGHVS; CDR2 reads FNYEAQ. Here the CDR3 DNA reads TGTGCCAGCAGCGAATTAGGGAACACTGAAGCTTTCTTT. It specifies CASSELGNTEAFF.

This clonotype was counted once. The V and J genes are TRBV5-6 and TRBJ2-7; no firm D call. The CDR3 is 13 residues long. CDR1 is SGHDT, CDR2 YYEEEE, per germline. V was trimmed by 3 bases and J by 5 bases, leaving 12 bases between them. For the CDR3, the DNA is TGTGCCAGCAGCTGGGCCTGGAACAACGAGCAGTACTTC. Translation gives CASSWAWNNEQYF. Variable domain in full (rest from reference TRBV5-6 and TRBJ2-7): DAGVTQSPTHLIKTRGQQVTLRCSPKSGHDTVSWYQQALGQGPQFIFQYYEEEERQRGNFPDRFSGHQFPNYSSELNVNALLLGDSALYLCASSWAWNNEQYFGPGTRLTVT.

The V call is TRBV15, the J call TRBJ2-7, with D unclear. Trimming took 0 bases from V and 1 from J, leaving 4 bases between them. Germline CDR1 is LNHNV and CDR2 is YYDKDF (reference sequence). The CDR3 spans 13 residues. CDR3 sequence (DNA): TGTGCCACCAGCAGAGAGGAATCCTACGAGCAGTACTTC. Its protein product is CATSREESYEQYF. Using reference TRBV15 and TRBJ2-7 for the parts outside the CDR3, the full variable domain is DAMVIQNPRYQVTQFGKPVTLSCSQTLNHNVMYWYQQKSSQAPKLLFHYYDKDFNNEADTPDNFQSRRPNTSFCFLDIRSPGLGDTAMYLCATSREESYEQYFGPGTRLTVT.

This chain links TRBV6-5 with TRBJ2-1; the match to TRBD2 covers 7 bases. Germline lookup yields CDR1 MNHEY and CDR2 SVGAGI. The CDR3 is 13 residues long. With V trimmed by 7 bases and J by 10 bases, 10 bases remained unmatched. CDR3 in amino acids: CASILTVGGEQFF. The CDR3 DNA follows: TGTGCCAGCATTCTCACTGTGGGAGGGGAGCAGTTCTTC.

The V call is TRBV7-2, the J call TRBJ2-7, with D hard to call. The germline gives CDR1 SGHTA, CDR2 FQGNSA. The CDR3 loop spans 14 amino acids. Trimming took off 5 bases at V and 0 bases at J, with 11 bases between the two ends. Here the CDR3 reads CASSRRVGSYEQYF. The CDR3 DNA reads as TGTGCCAGCAGCCGCCGCGTGGGCTCCTACGAGCAGTACTTC.

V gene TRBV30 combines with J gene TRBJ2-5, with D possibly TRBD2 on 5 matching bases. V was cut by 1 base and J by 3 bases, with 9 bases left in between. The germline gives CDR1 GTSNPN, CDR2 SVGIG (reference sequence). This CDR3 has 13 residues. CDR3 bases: TGTGCCTGGAGTGACGCAGCGGAAGAGACCCAGTACTTC. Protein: CAWSDAAEETQYF.

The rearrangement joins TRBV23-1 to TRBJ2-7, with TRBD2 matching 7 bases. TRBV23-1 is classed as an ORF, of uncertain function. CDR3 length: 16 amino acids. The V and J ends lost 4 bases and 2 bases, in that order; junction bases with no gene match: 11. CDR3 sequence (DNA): TGCGCCAGCAGTCCTAACCGGGGGGAAGAGACCTACGAGCAGTACTTC. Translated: CASSPNRGEETYEQYF.